This T cell receptor (beta chain) was recovered during a study of control samples from healthy donors and cancer patients. Method: immunoSEQ multiplex PCR; TCRdb's copy keeps in-frame clones and lacks some. The table shows a few hundred thousand clones, with 75% to 95% occurring only once. Sequences were obtained from PBMCs. This TCR was sampled from a middle-aged man with head and neck cancer.

The CDR3 is CAISEQGGGSNQPQHF. The DNA for the CDR3 is TGTGCCATCAGTGAACAGGGCGGGGGGAGCAATCAGCCCCAGCATTTT. The rearrangement joins TRBV10-3 to TRBJ1-5; D perhaps matches TRBD1 (6 bases). Trimming took off 3 bases at V and 1 base at J, with 13 bases between the two ends. Germline CDR1 ENHRY, CDR2 SYGVKD. The CDR3 consists of 16 residues.